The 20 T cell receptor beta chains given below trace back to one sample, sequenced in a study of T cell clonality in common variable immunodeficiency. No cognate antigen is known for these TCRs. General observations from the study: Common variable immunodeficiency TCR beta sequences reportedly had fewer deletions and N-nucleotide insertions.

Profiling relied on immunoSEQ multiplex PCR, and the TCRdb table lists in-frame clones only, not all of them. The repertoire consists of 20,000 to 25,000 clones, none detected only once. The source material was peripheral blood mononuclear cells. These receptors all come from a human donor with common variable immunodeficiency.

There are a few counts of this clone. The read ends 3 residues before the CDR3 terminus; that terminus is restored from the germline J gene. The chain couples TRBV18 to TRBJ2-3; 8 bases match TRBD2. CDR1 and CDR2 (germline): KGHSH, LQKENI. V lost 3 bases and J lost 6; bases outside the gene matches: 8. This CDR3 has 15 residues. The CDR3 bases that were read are TGTGCCAGCTCACCGGGTAGCGGGGTGGGGGATACG. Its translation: CASSPGSGVGDT. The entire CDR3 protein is CASSPGSGVGDTQYF.

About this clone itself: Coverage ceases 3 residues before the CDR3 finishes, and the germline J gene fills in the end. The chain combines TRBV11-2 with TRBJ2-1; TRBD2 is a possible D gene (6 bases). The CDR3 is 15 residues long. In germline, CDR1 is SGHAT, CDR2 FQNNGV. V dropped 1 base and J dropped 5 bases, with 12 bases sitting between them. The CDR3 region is CASSLVRGADNEQFF. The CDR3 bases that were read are TGTGCCAGCAGCTTAGTGCGGGGTGCCGACAATGAG.

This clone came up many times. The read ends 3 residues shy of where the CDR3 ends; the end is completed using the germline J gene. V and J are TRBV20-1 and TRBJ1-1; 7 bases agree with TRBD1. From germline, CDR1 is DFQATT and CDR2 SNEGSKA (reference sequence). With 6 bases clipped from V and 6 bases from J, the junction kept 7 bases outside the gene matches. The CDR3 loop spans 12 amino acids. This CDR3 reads CSATQGVPEAFF. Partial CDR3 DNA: TGCAGTGCCACCCAGGGGGTACCTGAA.

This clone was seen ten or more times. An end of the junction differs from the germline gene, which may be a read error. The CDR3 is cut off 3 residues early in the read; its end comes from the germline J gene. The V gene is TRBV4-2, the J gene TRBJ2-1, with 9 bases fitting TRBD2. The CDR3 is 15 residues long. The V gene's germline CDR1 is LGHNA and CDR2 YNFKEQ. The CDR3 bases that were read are TGCGCCAGCAGCCAAGTGGCTAGCGGGGCCAATGAG. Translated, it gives CASSQVASGANE. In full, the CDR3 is CASSQVASGANEQFF.

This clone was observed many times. The part of the CDR3 DNA that was read is TGTGCCAGTAGTATTTCTGGGACTGGACTGAACACCGGGGAG. Translated, it gives CASSISGTGLNTGE. The whole CDR3 reads CASSISGTGLNTGELFF. The rearrangement uses TRBV19 and TRBJ2-2, with D perhaps TRBD2 (6 bases). The read finishes 3 residues shy of the CDR3 end, and the germline J gene is used to complete it. The CDR3 spans 17 residues. Trimming left V 3 bases short and J 1 base short, with 15 bases between. Germline lookup yields CDR1 LNHDA and CDR2 SQIVND (reference sequence).

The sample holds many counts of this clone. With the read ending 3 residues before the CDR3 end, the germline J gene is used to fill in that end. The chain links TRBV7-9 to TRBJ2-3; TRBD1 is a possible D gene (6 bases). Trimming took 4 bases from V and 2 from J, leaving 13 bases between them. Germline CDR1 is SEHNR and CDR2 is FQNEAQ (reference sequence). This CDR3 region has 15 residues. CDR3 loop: CASSSWDIDTDTQYF. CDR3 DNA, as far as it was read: TGTGCCAGCAGCTCCTGGGACATAGACACAGATACG.

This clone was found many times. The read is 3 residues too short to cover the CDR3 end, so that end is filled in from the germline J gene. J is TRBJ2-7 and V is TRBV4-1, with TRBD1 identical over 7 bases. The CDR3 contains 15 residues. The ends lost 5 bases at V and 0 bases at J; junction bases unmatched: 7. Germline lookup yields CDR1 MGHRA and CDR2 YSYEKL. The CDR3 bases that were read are TGCGCCAGCAGCTCGCCCGGGACAGCCTCCTACGAG. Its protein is CASSSPGTASYE. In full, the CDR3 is CASSSPGTASYEQYF.

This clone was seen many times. The CDR3 bases that were read are TGTGCCAGCAGTTACTCGGGGGGGCCCTACGAG. It yields the protein CASSYSGGPYE. The full CDR3 protein reads CASSYSGGPYEQYF. The chain employs TRBV6-2 or TRBV6-3 and TRBJ2-7; a possible D gene is TRBD2 (7 bases). The read falls 3 residues short of the CDR3 end, and the missing part is taken from the germline J gene. The germline V and J ends were trimmed by 0 bases and 2 bases, with 8 bases remaining between them. Germline V gene data show CDR1 as MNHEY and CDR2 as SVGEGT. CDR3 length equals 14 residues.

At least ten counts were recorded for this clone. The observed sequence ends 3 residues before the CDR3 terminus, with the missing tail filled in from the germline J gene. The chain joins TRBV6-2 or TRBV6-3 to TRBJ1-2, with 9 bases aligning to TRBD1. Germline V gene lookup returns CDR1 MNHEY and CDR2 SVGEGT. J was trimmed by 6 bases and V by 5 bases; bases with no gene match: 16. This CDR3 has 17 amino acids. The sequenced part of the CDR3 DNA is TGTGCCAGCAGTACTGGCCTATGGGACAGGGAAGAAAATGGC. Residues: CASSTGLWDREENG. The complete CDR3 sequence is CASSTGLWDREENGYTF.

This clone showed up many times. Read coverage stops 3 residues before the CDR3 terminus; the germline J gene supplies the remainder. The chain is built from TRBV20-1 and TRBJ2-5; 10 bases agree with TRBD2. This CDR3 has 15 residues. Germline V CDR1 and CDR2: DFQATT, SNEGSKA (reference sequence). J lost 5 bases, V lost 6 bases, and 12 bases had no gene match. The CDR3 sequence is CSAGGGAGGGETQYF. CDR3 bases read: TGCAGTGCCGGCGGGGGAGCGGGGGGGGGTGAGACC.

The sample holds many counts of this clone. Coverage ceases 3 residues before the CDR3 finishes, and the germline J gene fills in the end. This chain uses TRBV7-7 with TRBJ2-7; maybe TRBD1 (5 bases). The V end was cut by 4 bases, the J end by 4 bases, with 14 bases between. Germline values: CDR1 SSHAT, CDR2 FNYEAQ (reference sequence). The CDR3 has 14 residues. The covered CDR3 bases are TGTGCCAGCAGCTGCCGCAGGGAAAGGTACGAG. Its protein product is CASSCRRERYE. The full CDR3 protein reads CASSCRRERYEQYF.

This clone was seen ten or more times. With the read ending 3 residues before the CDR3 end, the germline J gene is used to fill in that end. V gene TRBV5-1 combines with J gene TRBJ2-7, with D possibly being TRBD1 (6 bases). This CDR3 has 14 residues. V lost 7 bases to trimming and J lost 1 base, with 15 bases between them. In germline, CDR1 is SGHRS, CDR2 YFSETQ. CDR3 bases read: TGCGCCAGCGGAGCTCTCGGACAGTCCTACGAG. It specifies CASGALGQSYE. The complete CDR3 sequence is CASGALGQSYEQYF.

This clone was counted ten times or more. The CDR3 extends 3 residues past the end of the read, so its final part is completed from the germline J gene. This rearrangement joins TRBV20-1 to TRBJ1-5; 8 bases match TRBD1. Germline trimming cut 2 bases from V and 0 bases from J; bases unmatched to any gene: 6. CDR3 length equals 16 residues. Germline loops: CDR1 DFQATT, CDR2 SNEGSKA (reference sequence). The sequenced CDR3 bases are TGCAGTGCTAGACCCCGGACAGGGATTAGCAATCAGCCC. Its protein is CSARPRTGISNQP. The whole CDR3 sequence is CSARPRTGISNQPQHF.

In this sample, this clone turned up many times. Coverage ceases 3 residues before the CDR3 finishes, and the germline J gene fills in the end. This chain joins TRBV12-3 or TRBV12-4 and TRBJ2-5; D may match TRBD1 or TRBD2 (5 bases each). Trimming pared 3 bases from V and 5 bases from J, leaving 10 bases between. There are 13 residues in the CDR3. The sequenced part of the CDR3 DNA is TGTGCCAGCAGTTTGAGGGGTGGGGAGACC. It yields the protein CASSLRGGET. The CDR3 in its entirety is CASSLRGGETQYF.

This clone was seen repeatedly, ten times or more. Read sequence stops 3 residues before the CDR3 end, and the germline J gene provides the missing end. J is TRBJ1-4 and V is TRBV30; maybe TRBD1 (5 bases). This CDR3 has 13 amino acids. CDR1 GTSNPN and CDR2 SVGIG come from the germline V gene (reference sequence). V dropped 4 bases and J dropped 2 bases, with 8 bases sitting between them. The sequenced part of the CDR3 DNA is TGTGCCTGGAAACGGGGGACTAATGAAAAA. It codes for CAWKRGTNEK. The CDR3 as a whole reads CAWKRGTNEKLFF.

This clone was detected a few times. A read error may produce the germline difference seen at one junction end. This chain's CDR3 is CSSVGAWNSPLHF. The DNA read from the CDR3 is TGTTCCAGCGTTGGGGCTTGGAATTCACCC. The chain combines TRBV7-9 with TRBJ1-6; possible D gene TRBD1, 5 bases. The read falls 3 residues short of the CDR3 end, and the missing part is taken from the germline J gene. Germline-derived CDR1 and CDR2 are SEHNR and FQNEAQ (reference sequence). There are 13 residues in the CDR3.

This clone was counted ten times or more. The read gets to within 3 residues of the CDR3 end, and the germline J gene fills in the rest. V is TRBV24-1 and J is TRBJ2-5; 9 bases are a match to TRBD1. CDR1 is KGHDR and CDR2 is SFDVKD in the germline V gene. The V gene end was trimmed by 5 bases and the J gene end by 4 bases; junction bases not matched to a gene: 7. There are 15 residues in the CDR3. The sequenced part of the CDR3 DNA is TGTGCCACCAGTGTCAGGGGACAGGGTGGAGAGACC. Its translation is CATSVRGQGGET. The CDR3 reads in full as CATSVRGQGGETQYF.

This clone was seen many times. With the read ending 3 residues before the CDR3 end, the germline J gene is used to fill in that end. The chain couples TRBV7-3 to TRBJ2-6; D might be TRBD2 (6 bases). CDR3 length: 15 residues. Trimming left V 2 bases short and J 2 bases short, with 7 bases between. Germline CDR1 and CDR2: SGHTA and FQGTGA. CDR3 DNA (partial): TGTGCCAGCAGCTTAGGGGGGACTGGGGCCAACGTC. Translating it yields CASSLGGTGANV. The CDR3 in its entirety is CASSLGGTGANVLTF.

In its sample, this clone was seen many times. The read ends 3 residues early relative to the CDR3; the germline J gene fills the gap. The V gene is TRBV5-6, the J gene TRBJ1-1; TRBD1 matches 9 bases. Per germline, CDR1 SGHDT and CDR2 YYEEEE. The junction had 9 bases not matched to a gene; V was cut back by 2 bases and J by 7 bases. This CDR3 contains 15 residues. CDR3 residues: CASSLRDRDGNEAFF. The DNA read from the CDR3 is TGTGCCAGCAGCTTACGGGACAGGGATGGGAATGAA. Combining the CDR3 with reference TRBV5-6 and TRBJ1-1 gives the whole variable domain DAGVTQSPTHLIKTRGQQVTLRCSPKSGHDTVSWYQQALGQGPQFIFQYYEEEERQRGNFPDRFSGHQFPNYSSELNVNALLLGDSALYLCASSLRDRDGNEAFFGQGTRLTVV.

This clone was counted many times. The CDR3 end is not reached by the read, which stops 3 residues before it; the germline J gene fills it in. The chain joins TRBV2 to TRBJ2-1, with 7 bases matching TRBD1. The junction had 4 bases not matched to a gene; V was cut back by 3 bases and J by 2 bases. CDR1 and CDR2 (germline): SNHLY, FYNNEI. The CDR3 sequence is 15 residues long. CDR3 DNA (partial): TGTGCCAGCAGTGAGGGTCAGGGGGCCTACAATGAG. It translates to CASSEGQGAYNE. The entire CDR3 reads CASSEGQGAYNEQFF.